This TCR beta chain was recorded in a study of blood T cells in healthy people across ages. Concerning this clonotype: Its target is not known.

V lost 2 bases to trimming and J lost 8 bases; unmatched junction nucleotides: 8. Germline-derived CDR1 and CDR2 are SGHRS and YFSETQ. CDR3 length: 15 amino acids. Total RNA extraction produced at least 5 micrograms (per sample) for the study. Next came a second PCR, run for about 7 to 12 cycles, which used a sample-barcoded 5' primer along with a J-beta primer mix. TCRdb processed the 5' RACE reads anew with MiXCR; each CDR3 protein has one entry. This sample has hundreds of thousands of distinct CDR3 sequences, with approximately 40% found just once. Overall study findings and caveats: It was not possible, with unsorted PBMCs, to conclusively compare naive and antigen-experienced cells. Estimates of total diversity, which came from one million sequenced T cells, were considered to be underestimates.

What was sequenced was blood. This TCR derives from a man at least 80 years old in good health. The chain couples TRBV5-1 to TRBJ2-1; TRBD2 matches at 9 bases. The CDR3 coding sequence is TGCGCCAGCAGCTTAGGCGGGGGGGCCGGGTATGAGCAGTTCTTC. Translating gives CASSLGGGAGYEQFF. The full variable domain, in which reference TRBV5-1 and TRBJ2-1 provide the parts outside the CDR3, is KAGVTQTPRYLIKTRGQQVTLSCSPISGHRSVSWYQQTPGQGLQFLFEYFSETQRNKGNFPGRFSGRQFSNSRSEMNVSTLELGDSALYLCASSLGGGAGYEQFFGPGTRLTVL.